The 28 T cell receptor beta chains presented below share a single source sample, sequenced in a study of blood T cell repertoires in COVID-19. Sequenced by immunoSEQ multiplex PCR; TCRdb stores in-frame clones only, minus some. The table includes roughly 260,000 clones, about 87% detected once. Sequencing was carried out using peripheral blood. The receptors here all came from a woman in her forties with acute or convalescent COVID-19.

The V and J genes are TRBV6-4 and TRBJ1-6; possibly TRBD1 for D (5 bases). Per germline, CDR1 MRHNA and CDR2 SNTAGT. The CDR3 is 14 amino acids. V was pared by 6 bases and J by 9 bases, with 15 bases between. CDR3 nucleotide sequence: TGTGCCAGCAGCAGGACGGGGGTGGGTTCACCCCTCCACTTT. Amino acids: CASSRTGVGSPLHF.

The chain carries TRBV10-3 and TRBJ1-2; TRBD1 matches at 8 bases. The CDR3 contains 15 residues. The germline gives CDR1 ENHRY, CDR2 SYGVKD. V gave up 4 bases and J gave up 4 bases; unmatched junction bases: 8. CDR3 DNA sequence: TGTGCCATCAGTGTTCCGGACAGGGTGGGCTATGGCTACACCTTC. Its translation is CAISVPDRVGYGYTF.

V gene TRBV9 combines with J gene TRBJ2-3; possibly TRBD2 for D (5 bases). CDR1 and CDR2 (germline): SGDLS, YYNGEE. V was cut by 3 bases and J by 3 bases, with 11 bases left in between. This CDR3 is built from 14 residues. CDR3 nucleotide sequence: TGTGCCAGCAGCGCTCCGGGAAAGACAGATACGCAGTATTTT. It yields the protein CASSAPGKTDTQYF.

This chain's CDR3 is CASSIDRSNQPQHF. In nucleotides, the CDR3 is TGTGCCAGTAGTATAGACAGGAGCAATCAGCCCCAGCATTTT. The gene calls are TRBV19 and TRBJ1-5; D is ambiguous. V was cut by 0 bases and J by 1 base, with 4 bases left in between. The CDR3 totals 14 residues. Germline V gene sequence: CDR1 LNHDA, CDR2 SQIVND (reference sequence).

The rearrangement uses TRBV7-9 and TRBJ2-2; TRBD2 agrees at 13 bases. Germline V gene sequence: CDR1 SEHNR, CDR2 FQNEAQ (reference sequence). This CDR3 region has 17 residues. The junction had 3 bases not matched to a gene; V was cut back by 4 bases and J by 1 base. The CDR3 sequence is CASSSGLAGLNTGELFF. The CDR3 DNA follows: TGTGCCAGCAGCTCGGGACTAGCGGGGCTGAACACCGGGGAGCTGTTTTTT.

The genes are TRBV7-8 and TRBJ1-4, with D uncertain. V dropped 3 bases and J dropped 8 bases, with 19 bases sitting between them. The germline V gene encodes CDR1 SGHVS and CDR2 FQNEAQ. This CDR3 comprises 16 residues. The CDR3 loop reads CASSFWVASSGEKLFF. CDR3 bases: TGTGCCAGCAGCTTTTGGGTGGCGTCCTCGGGGGAAAAACTGTTTTTT.

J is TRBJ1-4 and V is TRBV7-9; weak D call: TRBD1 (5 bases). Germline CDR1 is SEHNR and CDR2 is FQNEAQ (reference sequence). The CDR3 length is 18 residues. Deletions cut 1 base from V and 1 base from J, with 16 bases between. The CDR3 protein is CASSLVVGVRETNEKLFF. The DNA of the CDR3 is TGTGCCAGCAGCTTAGTCGTAGGGGTTAGGGAAACTAATGAAAAACTGTTTTTT.

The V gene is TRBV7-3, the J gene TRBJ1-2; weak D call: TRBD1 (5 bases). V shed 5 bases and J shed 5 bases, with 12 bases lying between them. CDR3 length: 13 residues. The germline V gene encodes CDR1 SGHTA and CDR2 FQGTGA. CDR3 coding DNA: TGTGCCAGCAGCCCGACCGGGACTTATGGCTACACCTTC. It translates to CASSPTGTYGYTF.

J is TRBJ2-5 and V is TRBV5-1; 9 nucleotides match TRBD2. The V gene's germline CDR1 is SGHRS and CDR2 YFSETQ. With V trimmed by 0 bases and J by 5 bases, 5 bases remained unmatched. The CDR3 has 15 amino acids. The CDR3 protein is CASSLESGGRETQYF. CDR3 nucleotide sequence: TGCGCCAGCAGCTTGGAAAGCGGGGGGAGGGAGACCCAGTACTTC.

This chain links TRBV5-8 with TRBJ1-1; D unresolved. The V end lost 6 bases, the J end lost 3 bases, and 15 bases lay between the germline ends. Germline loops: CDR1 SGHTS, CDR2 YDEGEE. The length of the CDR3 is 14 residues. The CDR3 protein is CASTAPGGYTEAFF. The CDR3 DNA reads TGTGCCAGCACCGCGCCCGGAGGTTACACTGAAGCTTTCTTT.

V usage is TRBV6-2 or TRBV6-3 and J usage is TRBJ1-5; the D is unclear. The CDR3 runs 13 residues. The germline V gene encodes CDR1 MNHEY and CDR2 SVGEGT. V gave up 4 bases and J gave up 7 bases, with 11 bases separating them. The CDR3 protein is CASSFTSGQPQHF. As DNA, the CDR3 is TGTGCCAGCAGTTTTACGTCGGGACAGCCCCAGCATTTT.

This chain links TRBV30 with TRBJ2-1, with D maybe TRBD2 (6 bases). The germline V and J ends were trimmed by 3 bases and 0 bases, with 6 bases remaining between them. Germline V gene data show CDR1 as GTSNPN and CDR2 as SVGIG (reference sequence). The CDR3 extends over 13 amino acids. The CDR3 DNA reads TGTGCCTGGAGCGGGAGCTCCTACAATGAGCAGTTCTTC. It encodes CAWSGSSYNEQFF.

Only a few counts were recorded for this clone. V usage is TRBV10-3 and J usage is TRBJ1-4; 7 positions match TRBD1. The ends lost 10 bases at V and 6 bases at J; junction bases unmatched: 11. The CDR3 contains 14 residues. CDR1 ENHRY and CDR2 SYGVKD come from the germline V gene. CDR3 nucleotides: TGTGCCACCGGCCCGACAGGGCGGGATGAAAAACTGTTTTTT. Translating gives CATGPTGRDEKLFF.

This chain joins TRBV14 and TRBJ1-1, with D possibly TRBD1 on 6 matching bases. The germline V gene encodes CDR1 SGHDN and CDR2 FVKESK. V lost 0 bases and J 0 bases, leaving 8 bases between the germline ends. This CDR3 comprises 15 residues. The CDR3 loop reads CASSQDQGMNTEAFF. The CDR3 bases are TGTGCCAGCAGCCAAGATCAGGGGATGAACACTGAAGCTTTCTTT.

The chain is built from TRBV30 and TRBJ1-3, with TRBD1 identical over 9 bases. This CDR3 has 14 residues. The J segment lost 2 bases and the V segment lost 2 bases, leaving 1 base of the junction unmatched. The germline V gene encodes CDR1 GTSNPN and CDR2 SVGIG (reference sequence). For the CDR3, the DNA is TGTGCCTGGAGTCGGACAGGGGCTGGAAACACCATATATTTT. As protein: CAWSRTGAGNTIYF.

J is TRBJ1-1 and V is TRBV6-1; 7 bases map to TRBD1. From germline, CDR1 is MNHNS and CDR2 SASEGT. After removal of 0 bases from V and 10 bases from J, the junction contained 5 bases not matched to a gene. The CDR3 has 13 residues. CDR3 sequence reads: CASSEALAGGAFF. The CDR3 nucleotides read TGTGCCAGCAGTGAAGCGCTGGCAGGGGGAGCTTTCTTT.

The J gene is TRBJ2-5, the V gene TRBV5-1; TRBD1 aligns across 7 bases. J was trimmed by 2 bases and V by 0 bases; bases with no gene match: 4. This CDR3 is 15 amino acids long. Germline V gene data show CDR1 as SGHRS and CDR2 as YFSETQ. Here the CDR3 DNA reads TGCGCCAGCAGCTTGGCGGGGACAGAACAAGAGACCCAGTACTTC. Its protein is CASSLAGTEQETQYF.

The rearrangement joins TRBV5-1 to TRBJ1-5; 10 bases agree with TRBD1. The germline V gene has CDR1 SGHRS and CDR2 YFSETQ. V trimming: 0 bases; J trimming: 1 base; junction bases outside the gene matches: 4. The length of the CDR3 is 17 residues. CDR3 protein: CASSLAPTGGSNQPQHF. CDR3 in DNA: TGCGCCAGCAGCTTGGCCCCGACAGGGGGCAGCAATCAGCCCCAGCATTTT.

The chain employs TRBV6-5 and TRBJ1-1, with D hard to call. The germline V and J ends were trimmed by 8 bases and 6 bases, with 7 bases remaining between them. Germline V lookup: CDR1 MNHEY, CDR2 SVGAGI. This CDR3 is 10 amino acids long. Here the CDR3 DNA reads TGTGCCAGCTTAAGCGCTGAAGCTTTCTTT. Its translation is CASLSAEAFF.

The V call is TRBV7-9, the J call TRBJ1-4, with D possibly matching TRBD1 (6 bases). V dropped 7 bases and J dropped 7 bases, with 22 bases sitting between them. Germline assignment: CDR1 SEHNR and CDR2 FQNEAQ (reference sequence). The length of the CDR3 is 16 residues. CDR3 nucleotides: TGTGCCAGCAACGTCATAGGGGGGGAGTTGGGTGAAAAACTGTTTTTT. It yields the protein CASNVIGGELGEKLFF.

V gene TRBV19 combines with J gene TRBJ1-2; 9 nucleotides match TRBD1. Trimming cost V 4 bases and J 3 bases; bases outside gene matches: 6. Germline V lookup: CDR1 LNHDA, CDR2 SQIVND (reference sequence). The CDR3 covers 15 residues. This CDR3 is CASSRGQGSYYGYTF. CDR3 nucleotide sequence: TGTGCCAGTAGTAGGGGACAGGGTTCTTACTATGGCTACACCTTC.

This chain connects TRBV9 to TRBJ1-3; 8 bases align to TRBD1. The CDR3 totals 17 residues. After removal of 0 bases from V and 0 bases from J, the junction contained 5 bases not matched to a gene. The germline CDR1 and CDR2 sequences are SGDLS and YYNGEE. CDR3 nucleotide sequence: TGTGCCAGCAGCGTAGCGGGGACAGGAGGCTCTGGAAACACCATATATTTT. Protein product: CASSVAGTGGSGNTIYF.

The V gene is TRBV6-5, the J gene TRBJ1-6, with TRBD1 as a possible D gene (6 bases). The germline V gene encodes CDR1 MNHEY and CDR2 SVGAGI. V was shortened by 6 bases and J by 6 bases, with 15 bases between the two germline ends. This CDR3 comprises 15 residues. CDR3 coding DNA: TGTGCCAGCAGCGTCGCGGGGGGGCCTAATTCACCCCTCCACTTT. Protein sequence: CASSVAGGPNSPLHF.

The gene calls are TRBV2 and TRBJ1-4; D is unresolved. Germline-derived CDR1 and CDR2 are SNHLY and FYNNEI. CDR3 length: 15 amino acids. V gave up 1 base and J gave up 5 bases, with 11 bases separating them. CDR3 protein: CASSEGPGSNEKLFF. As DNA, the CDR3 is TGTGCCAGCAGTGAAGGGCCAGGCTCAAATGAAAAACTGTTTTTT.

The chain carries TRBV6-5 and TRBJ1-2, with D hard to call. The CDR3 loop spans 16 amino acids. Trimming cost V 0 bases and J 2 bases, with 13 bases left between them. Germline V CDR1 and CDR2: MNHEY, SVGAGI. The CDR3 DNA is TGTGCCAGCAGTTACTCGGAGGCAGCTCTCAACTATGGCTACACCTTC. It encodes CASSYSEAALNYGYTF.

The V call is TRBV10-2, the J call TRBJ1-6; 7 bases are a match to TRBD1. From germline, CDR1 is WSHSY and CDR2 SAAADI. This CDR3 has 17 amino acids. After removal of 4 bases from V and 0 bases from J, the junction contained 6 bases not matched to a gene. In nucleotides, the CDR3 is TGCGCCAGCAGTGCTGGGACAGACAGCTCCTATAATTCACCCCTCCACTTT. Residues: CASSAGTDSSYNSPLHF.

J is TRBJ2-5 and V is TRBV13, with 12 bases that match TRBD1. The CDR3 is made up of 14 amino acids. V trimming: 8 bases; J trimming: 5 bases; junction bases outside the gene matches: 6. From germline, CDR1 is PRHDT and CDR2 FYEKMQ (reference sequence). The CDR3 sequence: CASSGTGGAETQYF. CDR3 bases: TGTGCCAGCTCCGGGACAGGGGGCGCGGAGACCCAGTACTTC. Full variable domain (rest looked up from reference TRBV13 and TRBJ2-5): AAGVIQSPRHLIKEKRETATLKCYPIPRHDTVYWYQQGPGQDPQFLISFYEKMQSDKGSIPDRFSAQQFSDYHSELNMSSLELGDSALYFCASSGTGGAETQYFGPGTRLLVL.

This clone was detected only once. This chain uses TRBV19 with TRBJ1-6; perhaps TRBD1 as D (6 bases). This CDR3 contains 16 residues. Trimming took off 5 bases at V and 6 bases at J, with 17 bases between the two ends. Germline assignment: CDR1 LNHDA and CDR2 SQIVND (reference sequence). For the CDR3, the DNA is TGTGCCAGTAGTCCGGCCGGACAGAGAGTTAATTCACCCCTCCACTTT. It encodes CASSPAGQRVNSPLHF.